Listed below are T cell receptor beta chains from one sample, sequenced in a study of post-analysis software for immune sequencing data. TCRdb redid the calling of the PCR reads with MiXCR, one entry per CDR3 protein. The sample gives about half a million distinct CDR3 sequences, around 36% of which show up once; roughly 6% is in the top ten. The sequenced sample consisted of blood. These TCRs come from a girl between 2 and 17 years old with multiple sclerosis. Each CDR3 is given with its conserved first and last residue. D genes are given only for firm matches. Only part of the rows carry a size: once, few, many, or a class if the clone is expanded.

CDR3aa | CDR3nt | v_gene | abundance | j_gene | d_gene
CASIPEGLGRLRTDTQYF | TGTGCCAGCATTCCTGAGGGACTAGGGCGGTTGCGGACAGATACGCAGTATTTT | TRBV12-3/TRBV12-4 | NA | TRBJ2-3 | TRBD2
CASRPRTGWEEKLFF | TGTGCCAGCAGACCGAGGACAGGGTGGGAAGAAAAACTGTTTTTT | TRBV6-6 | NA | TRBJ1-4 | TRBD1
CSAEWSGGPNEQFF | TGCAGCGCTGAGTGGAGCGGGGGGCCCAATGAGCAGTTCTTC | TRBV29-1 | NA | TRBJ2-1 | TRBD2
CASIDGTFSYEQYF | TGTGCCAGCATCGACGGGACTTTTTCCTACGAGCAGTACTTC | TRBV28 | few | TRBJ2-7 | NA
CASSLGHQFYEQYF | TGCGCCAGCAGCTTGGGACACCAATTCTACGAGCAGTACTTC | TRBV5-1 | NA | TRBJ2-7 | NA
CSARDGGRGSTDTQYF | TGCAGTGCTAGAGATGGGGGACGGGGAAGCACAGATACGCAGTATTTT | TRBV20-1 | NA | TRBJ2-3 | NA
CTSADIRGTDTQYF | TGTACCAGCGCGGACATCCGGGGCACAGATACGCAGTATTTT | TRBV6-2/TRBV6-3 | NA | TRBJ2-3 | NA
CASSGLGTGRETQYF | TGTGCCAGCAGCGGTCTGGGGACAGGGAGGGAGACCCAGTACTTC | TRBV13 | NA | TRBJ2-5 | TRBD1
CASSYSGAGRNQETQYF | TGTGCCAGCAGTTACTCGGGGGCAGGGCGAAATCAAGAGACCCAGTACTTC | TRBV6-5 | NA | TRBJ2-5 | NA
CSGSTGSDTQYF | TGCAGTGGGTCGACAGGGTCAGATACGCAGTATTTT | TRBV20-1 | many | TRBJ2-3 | TRBD1
CASSRDGGGADTQYF | TGCGCCAGCAGCCGAGACGGGGGTGGAGCAGATACGCAGTATTTT | TRBV4-1 | NA | TRBJ2-3 | NA
CATSTLLRGRAEKLFF | TGTGCCACCAGCACCTTACTGCGGGGCCGGGCTGAAAAACTGTTTTTT | TRBV15 | few | TRBJ1-4 | NA
CSASSASYNEQFF | TGCAGTGCTAGCAGCGCTTCCTACAATGAGCAGTTCTTC | TRBV20-1 | few | TRBJ2-1 | NA
CASSHPAGGAGDTQYF | TGCGCCAGCAGCCACCCAGCGGGGGGCGCGGGAGATACGCAGTATTTT | TRBV4-1 | NA | TRBJ2-3 | TRBD2
CASSQEPDQETQYF | TGTGCCAGCAGCCAAGAACCGGACCAAGAGACCCAGTACTTC | TRBV4-2 | NA | TRBJ2-5 | NA
CATFGGTGIYGYTF | TGTGCCACCTTCGGCGGGACAGGGATTTATGGCTACACCTTC | TRBV6-2/TRBV6-3 | few | TRBJ1-2 | TRBD1
CSARQGVTDTQYF | TGCAGTGCTAGACAGGGGGTTACAGATACGCAGTATTTT | TRBV20-1 | NA | TRBJ2-3 | TRBD1
CASSSGRVGVYEQYF | TGTGCCAGCAGTTCGGGACGAGTGGGGGTCTACGAGCAGTACTTC | TRBV12-3/TRBV12-4 | many | TRBJ2-7 | NA
CASSLLVGGNTEAFF | TGCGCCAGCAGCTTGTTGGTAGGTGGGAACACTGAAGCTTTCTTT | TRBV5-1 | NA | TRBJ1-1 | NA
CSASHTARGETQYF | TGCAGTGCTAGCCACACAGCGAGGGGAGAGACCCAGTACTTC | TRBV20-1 | medium-sized | TRBJ2-5 | NA
CASQKSGGAVETQYF | TGCGCCAGCCAAAAAAGCGGGGGGGCCGTGGAGACCCAGTACTTC | TRBV4-1 | few | TRBJ2-5 | TRBD2
CASSPPQGAGTYGYTF | TGTGCCAGCTCACCACCTCAGGGTGCGGGGACGTATGGCTACACCTTC | TRBV18 | few | TRBJ1-2 | NA
CASSLVVGDRGDTQYF | TGCGCCAGCAGCTTGGTTGTCGGGGACCGGGGAGATACGCAGTATTTT | TRBV5-1 | NA | TRBJ2-3 | NA
CASSALPSGGSADTQYF | TGTGCCAGCAGCGCCCTACCTAGCGGGGGGTCCGCAGATACGCAGTATTTT | TRBV11-2 | few | TRBJ2-3 | TRBD2
CASSPLGGGGIPEQFF | TGCGCCAGCAGCCCCTTAGGTGGCGGGGGGATCCCTGAGCAGTTCTTC | TRBV5-1 | NA | TRBJ2-1 | TRBD2